These T cell receptor beta chains were read from a single sample in a study of cytomegalovirus exposure and HLA in healthy donors. The protocol was immunoSEQ multiplex PCR, while the TCRdb copy is restricted to in-frame clones and leaves out a portion. The top ten hold 5% to 6.5% of the sample, which has 99,000 or so clones, under 85% seen once. Sequenced input: PBMCs. These receptors were collected from a man in his late teens or twenties in good health and CMV-seronegative. The CDR3 runs from the conserved cysteine through the conserved F or W. D genes are given only for firm matches. Clone size is stated in some rows and not others, as once, few, many or a class when expanded.

>TRBV27|TRBJ2-5|-|TRBD2
CASSSIGTSGPWGETQYF
TGTGCCAGCAGTTCAATTGGGACTAGCGGTCCCTGGGGGGAGACCCAGTACTTC
>TRBV5-1|TRBJ2-5|few|TRBD1
CASSLAARGTGEETQYF
TGCGCCAGCAGCTTGGCAGCCCGGGGGACAGGGGAAGAGACCCAGTACTTC
>TRBV6-6|TRBJ2-1|-|-
CASRGTPGNNEQFF
TGTGCCAGCCGAGGGACTCCCGGTAACAATGAGCAGTTCTTC
>TRBV4-3|TRBJ1-2|few|TRBD1
CASSHNTGTGYGYTF
TGCGCCAGCAGCCACAACACCGGGACAGGCTATGGCTACACCTTC
>TRBV6-1|TRBJ2-1|-|-
CASSEKGDAYNEQFF
TGTGCCAGCAGTGAAAAGGGAGATGCCTACAATGAGCAGTTCTTC
>TRBV7-9|TRBJ2-7|-|-
CASSVQGGNYEQYF
TGTGCCAGCAGCGTTCAGGGTGGGAACTACGAGCAGTACTTC
>TRBV5-4|TRBJ2-3|-|-
CASSSQGATDTQYF
TGTGCCAGCAGCTCCCAGGGTGCTACAGATACGCAGTATTTT
>TRBV11-2|TRBJ2-7|-|TRBD2
CASSLGGTSGMMYEQYF
TGTGCCAGCAGCCTAGGGGGGACTAGCGGGATGATGTACGAGCAGTACTTC
>TRBV4-3|TRBJ2-3|-|TRBD1
CASSPRGRSGDTQYF
TGCGCCAGCAGCCCCAGGGGGCGATCCGGAGATACGCAGTATTTT
>TRBV5-6|TRBJ1-1|-|TRBD1
CASSLEGDRANTEAFF
TGTGCCAGCAGCTTGGAGGGGGACAGGGCGAACACTGAAGCTTTCTTT
>TRBV28|TRBJ2-7|-|TRBD2
CASSSQETSGRAGYEQYF
TGTGCCAGCAGTTCCCAGGAAACTAGCGGGAGGGCCGGCTACGAGCAGTACTTC
>TRBV5-4|TRBJ1-1|few|TRBD1
CASSRDRGRAEAFF
TGTGCCAGCAGCCGGGACAGGGGACGGGCTGAAGCTTTCTTT
>TRBV6-1|TRBJ1-4|few|-
CASEAGATNEKLFF
TGTGCCAGTGAAGCAGGGGCGACTAATGAAAAACTGTTTTTT
>TRBV4-2|TRBJ2-5|-|-
CASSQDEGAQYF
TGTGCCAGCAGCCAAGATGAGGGGGCCCAGTACTTC
>TRBV7-2|TRBJ2-7|-|-
CASSYGGTYEQYF
TGTGCCAGCAGCTACGGGGGAACCTACGAGCAGTACTTC
>TRBV5-4|TRBJ2-3|-|TRBD2
CASSVGGMAGADTQYF
TGTGCCAGCAGCGTCGGGGGAATGGCGGGAGCAGATACGCAGTATTTT
>TRBV7-9|TRBJ2-7|-|TRBD1
CASSPPQGRGLSSYEQYF
TGTGCCAGCAGCCCCCCCCAGGGCAGGGGGCTATCTTCCTACGAGCAGTACTTC
>TRBV5-6|TRBJ2-1|-|TRBD1
CASSTAGTGQFF
TGTGCCAGCAGCACCGCCGGGACAGGGCAGTTCTTC
>TRBV12-5|TRBJ1-1|-|-
CASGFPSEGRDMNTEAFF
TGTGCTAGTGGTTTCCCGTCTGAGGGGAGGGACATGAACACTGAAGCTTTCTTT
>TRBV28|TRBJ2-2|once|TRBD2
CASRGSGTNTGELFF
TGTGCCAGCAGGGGCAGCGGGACGAACACCGGGGAGCTGTTTTTT
>TRBV7-9|TRBJ2-7|-|TRBD1
CASSLGGTGLSSYEQYF
TGTGCCAGCAGCTTAGGTGGGACAGGGTTATCCTCCTACGAGCAGTACTTC
>TRBV2|TRBJ1-5|-|-
CASSVSATGNNQPQHF
TGTGCCAGCAGTGTTTCGGCAACAGGCAACAATCAGCCCCAGCATTTT
>TRBV4-2|TRBJ2-7|-|TRBD2
CASSQDATSVDEQYF
TGTGCCAGCAGCCAAGATGCGACTAGCGTCGACGAGCAGTACTTC
>TRBV10-3|TRBJ2-1|-|TRBD1
CAISEYRDRGYNEQFF
TGTGCCATCAGTGAATACCGGGACAGGGGCTACAATGAGCAGTTCTTC
>TRBV5-1|TRBJ2-1|once|-
CASSLAGESYNEQFF
TGCGCCAGCAGCTTGGCGGGGGAGTCCTACAATGAGCAGTTCTTC
>TRBV7-2|TRBJ2-2|-|-
CASSLEGATGELFF
TGTGCCAGCAGCTTGGAGGGGGCCACCGGGGAGCTGTTTTTT
>TRBV9|TRBJ2-2|once|TRBD1
CASSVVEGATGELFF
TGTGCCAGCAGCGTAGTAGAGGGGGCTACCGGGGAGCTGTTTTTT
>TRBV15|TRBJ1-3|-|-
CATSRSYSGNTIYF
TGTGCCACCAGCAGATCTTACTCTGGAAACACCATATATTTT
>TRBV5-1|TRBJ1-4|-|-
CASSSWGDATNEKLFF
TGCGCCAGCAGCTCTTGGGGGGACGCAACTAATGAAAAACTGTTTTTT
>TRBV11-3|TRBJ1-4|-|-
CASSRGTTNEKLFF
TGTGCCAGCAGCCGGGGAACAACTAATGAAAAACTGTTTTTT